Presented here are 25 T cell receptor beta chains from one specimen sequenced in a study of T cell repertoires in cytomegalovirus infection. TCRdb reanalysed the reads using MiXCR and keeps one entry per CDR3 protein. The sample shows hundreds of thousands of distinct CDR3 sequences, about 24% of them seen only once. The sample comprised CD8+ T cells from PBMCs. The origin of the receptors is a human donor in good health (CMV status not recorded). Some clones in this sample may be carry-over from other donors' samples.

This chain connects TRBV19 to TRBJ2-1; TRBD1 is a possible D gene (5 bases). This CDR3 comprises 14 residues. Germline values: CDR1 LNHDA, CDR2 SQIVND (reference sequence). V was clipped by 6 bases and J by 7 bases, with 16 bases between them. CDR3 sequence reads: CASSILGKGNEQFF. In nucleotides, the CDR3 is TGTGCCAGTAGCATCCTAGGGAAGGGGAATGAGCAGTTCTTC.

This clonotype has more than one count but fewer than ten. V is TRBV2 and J is TRBJ2-2, with unresolved D. V was clipped by 4 bases and J by 2 bases, with 11 bases between them. CDR1 and CDR2 (germline): SNHLY, FYNNEI. The CDR3 is made up of 15 amino acids. The CDR3 here is CASSGWTENTGELFF. The DNA for the CDR3 is TGTGCCAGCAGTGGTTGGACGGAAAACACCGGGGAGCTGTTTTTT.

This clonotype was observed a handful of times. The rearrangement links TRBV29-1 to TRBJ1-1; 8 bases fit TRBD1. V was pared by 5 bases and J by 3 bases, with 5 bases of the junction left unmatched. The germline V gene encodes CDR1 SQVTM and CDR2 ANQGSEA. The CDR3 has 13 residues. Here the CDR3 DNA reads TGCAGCGTTATTGGACAGGGCTACACTGAAGCTTTCTTT. Amino acid sequence: CSVIGQGYTEAFF. The complete variable domain, with remaining parts taken from reference TRBV29-1 and TRBJ1-1, reads SAVISQKPSRDICQRGTSLTIQCQVDSQVTMMFWYRQQPGQSLTLIATANQGSEATYESGFVIDKFPISRPNLTFSTLTVSNMSPEDSSIYLCSVIGQGYTEAFFGQGTRLTVV.

This clonotype was seen ten or more times. The chain is built from TRBV7-9 and TRBJ1-1; D may be TRBD1 (5 bases). V gave up 6 bases and J gave up 11 bases, with 19 bases separating them. This CDR3 comprises 13 residues. Germline values: CDR1 SEHNR, CDR2 FQNEAQ (reference sequence). In DNA form, the CDR3 reads TGTGCCAGCAGTTCGGAGGGGCCTGCAGTGGCTTTCTTT. Protein sequence: CASSSEGPAVAFF.

This clonotype has more than one count but fewer than ten. The chain uses TRBV29-1 and TRBJ2-7, with 7 nucleotides matching TRBD1. The CDR3 has 14 amino acids. V was clipped by 6 bases and J by 4 bases; unmatched bases: 12. Germline assignment: CDR1 SQVTM and CDR2 ANQGSEA. CDR3 nucleotides: TGCAGCGTCGCGCCTACAGGGGAACCGTACGAGCAGTACTTC. Translated: CSVAPTGEPYEQYF.

J is TRBJ2-7 and V is TRBV6-2 or TRBV6-3; 8 nucleotides align to TRBD1. Germline lookup yields CDR1 MNHEY and CDR2 SVGEGT. Trimming cost V 0 bases and J 2 bases; bases outside gene matches: 9. The CDR3 length is 17 residues. In DNA, the CDR3 is TGTGCCAGCAGTTACTCGCGGACAGGGCGTCGACCCTACGAGCAGTACGTC. Encoded protein: CASSYSRTGRRPYEQYV.

This clonotype was seen only a few times. This chain uses TRBV9 with TRBJ2-3; 7 nucleotides align to TRBD1. This CDR3 contains 16 residues. With 3 bases clipped from V and 2 bases from J, the junction kept 9 bases outside the gene matches. The germline V gene has CDR1 SGDLS and CDR2 YYNGEE. This CDR3 is CASSAHGQDPTDTQYF. The CDR3 bases are TGTGCCAGCAGCGCACATGGACAGGACCCCACAGATACGCAGTATTTT.

V and J are TRBV14 and TRBJ1-2; the D is unclear. Germline loops: CDR1 SGHDN, CDR2 FVKESK. The ends were cut back, 0 bases at V and 3 bases at J, with 11 bases in the middle. This CDR3 has 15 amino acids. The CDR3 region is CASSQDHFQDYGYTF. CDR3 sequence (DNA): TGTGCCAGCAGCCAAGATCATTTCCAGGACTATGGCTACACCTTC.

This chain connects TRBV6-6 to TRBJ2-1; tentative D call: TRBD1 (6 bases). The CDR3 has 17 amino acids. The V gene's germline CDR1 is MNHNY and CDR2 SVGAGI (reference sequence). The ends were cut back, 7 bases at V and 5 bases at J, with 24 bases in the middle. CDR3 sequence: CASIINLNRDTHNEQFF. CDR3 sequence (DNA): TGTGCCAGCATCATAAATCTAAACCGGGACACACACAATGAGCAGTTCTTC.

The gene calls are TRBV20-1 and TRBJ2-1; 10 bases align to TRBD2. From germline, CDR1 is DFQATT and CDR2 SNEGSKA (reference sequence). The V and J ends lost 5 bases and 7 bases, in that order; junction bases with no gene match: 8. The CDR3 consists of 14 residues. The CDR3 DNA reads TGCAGTGCTTCCCCGGGACTAGCGCCTAATGAGCAGTTCTTC. It codes for CSASPGLAPNEQFF.

This clonotype has ten or more counts. The chain recombines TRBV6-2 or TRBV6-3 with TRBJ2-5; D ambiguous. This CDR3 comprises 13 residues. Germline V lookup: CDR1 MNHEY, CDR2 SVGEGT. Trimming pared 2 bases from V and 2 bases from J, leaving 6 bases between. The CDR3 DNA reads TGTGCCAGCAGTTACCTGGGACAAGAGACCCAGTACTTC. Translation gives CASSYLGQETQYF.

A note on this clonotype: Mismatch with germline at one junction end may stem from a read error. This chain joins TRBV13 and TRBJ2-7; D possibly matches TRBD1 or TRBD2 (5 bases each). CDR1 is PRHDT, CDR2 FYEKMQ, per germline (reference sequence). The CDR3 runs 12 residues. CDR3 protein: CASSSNEGHQDF. The CDR3 DNA reads as TGTGCCAGCAGCTCCAATGAGGGGCACCAGGACTTC.

This clonotype has a count of ten or more. This rearrangement joins TRBV12-3 or TRBV12-4 to TRBJ2-3; TRBD2 agrees at 10 bases. V gave up 3 bases and J gave up 3 bases; unmatched junction bases: 6. This CDR3 comprises 16 residues. The CDR3 region has the DNA TGTGCCAGCAGTTTCCCCGGGACTAGCGAAACAGATACGCAGTATTTT. Translated: CASSFPGTSETDTQYF.

On this clonotype: A junction end diverges from the germline sequence, so it may reflect a read error. The chain employs TRBV6-4 and TRBJ1-1; D is ambiguous. Per the germline V gene, CDR1 is MRHNA and CDR2 is SNTAGT. The CDR3 spans 13 residues. The CDR3 sequence is CASCDLLGQEAFF. CDR3 nucleotides: TGTGCCAGCTGTGACTTGTTAGGGCAAGAAGCTTTCTTT.

A few counts support this clonotype. This chain joins TRBV2 and TRBJ2-2; D is possibly TRBD1 (6 bases). Trimming removed 7 bases from V and 4 bases from J, with 16 bases in between. This CDR3 is built from 15 residues. Germline V lookup: CDR1 SNHLY, CDR2 FYNNEI. CDR3 bases: TGTGCCAGCACCGGAACAGGGATGGTCACCGGGGAGCTGTTTTTT. As protein: CASTGTGMVTGELFF.

This clonotype came up a few times. The chain recombines TRBV24-1 with TRBJ2-1; D possibly corresponds to TRBD1 (6 bases). This CDR3 spans 15 amino acids. Germline V gene lookup returns CDR1 KGHDR and CDR2 SFDVKD. Between the trimmed V and J ends, which lost 0 bases and 9 bases, there was a span of 14 bases. CDR3 coding DNA: TGTGCCACCAGTGATTTGCCTCAGGGGCAGGGTGAGCAGTTCTTC. Translating it yields CATSDLPQGQGEQFF.

This chain joins TRBV20-1 and TRBJ1-2; D is ambiguous. V shed 0 bases and J shed 0 bases, with 5 bases lying between them. Germline V gives CDR1 DFQATT, CDR2 SNEGSKA (reference sequence). This CDR3 comprises 13 residues. The CDR3 protein is CSARERSNYGYTF. DNA of the CDR3: TGCAGTGCTAGAGAGAGGTCTAACTATGGCTACACCTTC.

The V and J genes are TRBV7-6 and TRBJ2-3; 7 bases map to TRBD2. The CDR3 contains 18 residues. CDR1 is SGHVS, CDR2 FNYEAQ, per germline. Trimming cost V 2 bases and J 0 bases; bases outside gene matches: 11. The CDR3: CASSLPIDGGGSTDTQYF. CDR3 sequence (DNA): TGTGCCAGCAGCTTACCGATAGACGGCGGGGGAAGCACAGATACGCAGTATTTT.

This clonotype was observed once. The rearrangement joins TRBV9 to TRBJ1-2; D gene ambiguous. V was cut by 6 bases and J by 7 bases, with 13 bases left in between. Germline V gives CDR1 SGDLS, CDR2 YYNGEE. The CDR3 extends over 12 amino acids. The CDR3, as DNA: TGTGCCAGCAACAAGAGGAGTAGTGGCTACACCTTC. As protein: CASNKRSSGYTF.

The gene calls are TRBV10-3 and TRBJ2-7, with D possibly TRBD1 on 6 matching bases. CDR3 size: 12 residues. V gave up 6 bases and J gave up 5 bases, with 11 bases separating them. Germline V gene sequence: CDR1 ENHRY, CDR2 SYGVKD. CDR3 protein: CAISRDTNEQYV. Here the CDR3 DNA reads TGTGCCATCAGCCGGGACACCAACGAGCAGTACGTC.

V gene TRBV28 combines with J gene TRBJ1-6; 7 bases match TRBD1. The V gene's germline CDR1 is MDHEN and CDR2 SYDVKM. J was trimmed by 9 bases and V by 5 bases; bases with no gene match: 7. The CDR3 runs 14 residues. The CDR3 is CASSPRQGRSPLHF. CDR3 bases: TGTGCCAGCAGTCCTCGACAGGGACGTTCACCCCTCCACTTT. The full variable domain, completed using reference TRBV28 and TRBJ1-6, is DVKVTQSSRYLVKRTGEKVFLECVQDMDHENMFWYRQDPGLGLRLIYFSYDVKMKEKGDIPEGYSVSREKKERFSLILESASTNQTSMYLCASSPRQGRSPLHFGNGTRLTVT.

Points on this clonotype: One end of the junction does not line up with germline, which may come from a read error. The chain employs TRBV5-1 and TRBJ2-3; possible D gene TRBD2, 7 bases. Per germline, CDR1 SGHRS and CDR2 YFSETQ. The CDR3 is 17 residues long. CDR3 nucleotides: TGCGCCAGCCGCTTGGTGGTGGCGGGGGCTAGCACAGATACGCAGTATTTT. Its protein is CASRLVVAGASTDTQYF.

V and J are TRBV6-4 and TRBJ2-3; 11 positions agree with TRBD2. The CDR3 has 15 residues. Germline V CDR1 and CDR2: MRHNA, SNTAGT. V dropped 5 bases and J dropped 3; count of bases not matched to a gene: 4. The chain's CDR3 is CASSWTSGRTDTQYF. CDR3 DNA sequence: TGTGCCAGCAGTTGGACTAGCGGGCGGACAGATACGCAGTATTTT.

The genes are TRBV5-1 and TRBJ2-1; 7 nucleotides align to TRBD1. The CDR3 consists of 16 residues. V lost 4 bases, J lost 4 bases, and 11 bases stayed unmatched. Germline CDR1 reads SGHRS; CDR2 reads YFSETQ. The DNA of the CDR3 is TGCGCCAGCAGCATGCTCTCGGCAGGGGGATACAATGAGCAGTTCTTC. Amino acid sequence: CASSMLSAGGYNEQFF.

This chain joins TRBV2 and TRBJ2-6; a weak D match, TRBD2 (5 bases). The length of the CDR3 is 17 residues. Germline V gives CDR1 SNHLY, CDR2 FYNNEI. V lost 7 bases to trimming and J lost 1 base, with 17 bases between them. The CDR3 region has the DNA TGTGCCAGCACCCCAATTCGAGGGTTATCTGGGGCCAACGTCCTGACTTTC. The encoded protein is CASTPIRGLSGANVLTF.